This T cell receptor (beta chain) was profiled in a study of T cells after yellow fever vaccination. Study conclusions and caveats: On re-exposure, the response was weaker but peaked faster, at day 5 versus 15.

Germline CDR1 SGDLS, CDR2 YYNGEE. V was pared by 3 bases and J by 5 bases, with 11 bases between. There are 13 residues in the CDR3. UMIs were added to TCR cDNA along with a universal primer site when it was made by 5'RACE template switching. TCRdb processed the 5' RACE reads anew with MiXCR; each CDR3 protein has one entry. Among some 350,000 distinct CDR3 sequences listed, roughly 8.7% were seen once. This clonotype was counted only a few times. Its antigen remains unknown. This chain joins TRBV9 and TRBJ1-2, with D unclear. The TCR sequence derives from a man younger than 35 who received the YFV17D yellow fever vaccine. Sequencing was performed on PBMCs, taken on the day of the first yellow fever vaccination. DNA of the CDR3: TGTGCCAGCAGCGGCGGGAGAGAATATGGCTACACCTTC. Amino acid sequence: CASSGGREYGYTF.